This T cell receptor beta chain was captured by sequencing in a study of blood T cell repertoires in COVID-19. Looking at the study overall: Acute and convalescent COVID-19 specimens originated in the United States, Italy and Spain. The analysed material was cDNA or gDNA that came from T cells, B-cell-depleted T cells, or PBMCs.

Trimming at V came to 4 bases and at J to 5 bases, leaving 6 bases not matched to a gene. The CDR3 has 15 amino acids. Germline V lookup: CDR1 KGHDR, CDR2 SFDVKD. Sequencing was performed with immunoSEQ multiplex PCR; in TCRdb, only in-frame clones are kept and a portion is missing. The profile shows 270,000 or so clones, nearly 90% of them singletons. Seattle researchers signed up patients amid active infection and tracked them longitudinally. V gene TRBV24-1 combines with J gene TRBJ2-5; 10 nucleotides align to TRBD2. The sample comprised peripheral blood. The clonotype comes from a woman aged 60-75 years with COVID-19, enrolled during active disease. In nucleotides, the CDR3 is TGTGCCACCAGTGAGGGGAGCGGGGGGGCTGAGACCCAGTACTTC. Protein: CATSEGSGGAETQYF.